This TCR beta chain was found in a study of T-cell memory formation after mild COVID-19. Regarding the study as a whole: Clones shrinking between day 15 and 85 showed a balanced CD4/CD8 split, and those that grew later tilted toward CD4+.

This clonotype was observed a handful of times. Its specificity is not known. The CDR3 totals 16 residues. CDR1 and CDR2 from the germline V gene are LNHDA and SQIVND (reference sequence). J gave up 7 bases and V 7 bases, and 14 bases lay outside the gene matches. TCRdb passed the 5' RACE reads through MiXCR, listing each CDR3 protein once. Among about 610,000 distinct CDR3 sequences listed, 15% to 20% were seen once. Sequenced: PBMCs or a T cell subset sorted from them (not recorded which). The TCR comes from an adult woman who had mild COVID-19 (a few samples of this study predate the infection). Cell type and time point are not known. The rearrangement joins TRBV19 to TRBJ2-7, with TRBD2 matching over 12 bases. In DNA, the CDR3 is TGTGCCAGTACCCGGACGACTAGCGGGAGTAATAAAGAGCAGTACTTC. It translates to CASTRTTSGSNKEQYF.